This T cell receptor beta chain was profiled in a study of molecular identifiers for immune sequencing clone quantification. Study-level points and caveats: Shared barcodes on identical TCR molecules could underestimate the sizes of highly expanded clones.

Remarks on this clonotype: Its antigen remains unidentified.

Bulk TCR libraries used previously described methods and listed TCR primers. Each CDR3 protein gets one entry after TCRdb re-called the PCR reads with MiXCR. The data hold 53,000 or so distinct CDR3 sequences, with roughly 38% observed a single time. Sorted naive CD8 T cells, about 17,000 to 1,000,000, were sequenced from 10%, 30% or 50% RNA. Sorting defined naive CD8 T cells as CD8+CD4-CCR7+CD45RA+. The CDR3 loop spans 14 amino acids. V lost 1 base and J 5 bases, leaving 12 bases between the germline ends. From germline, CDR1 is SGHAT and CDR2 FQNNGV. Sequencing was carried out using naive CD8+ T cells from blood, with Jurkat cell RNA spiked in. Subset meaning: FACS-sorted CD8+CD4-CCR7+CD45RA+ naive T cells. This chain connects TRBV11-2 to TRBJ2-7; no reliable D call. This sequence was found in a human donor in good health. Some libraries in this study had Jurkat cell RNA spiked in. DNA for the CDR3: TGTGCCAGCAGCTTAGCTTACCACCTGGACGAGCAGTACTTC. It is translated as CASSLAYHLDEQYF.